Following are 22 T cell receptor beta chains from one sample sequenced in a study of blood T cell repertoires in COVID-19. TCRdb's copy holds only in-frame clones and misses some; the assay was immunoSEQ multiplex PCR. Here the sample spans more than 250,000 clones, 92% being singletons. What was sequenced was PBMCs or T cells enriched from blood (not recorded which). These receptors came from a young woman who had recovered from COVID-19.

This clone is a singleton in its sample. CDR3 amino acids: CASSLASFLAGGRTDTQYF. The CDR3 bases are TGTGCCAGCAGCTTAGCGTCTTTCCTAGCGGGGGGACGCACAGATACGCAGTATTTT. This chain connects TRBV7-2 to TRBJ2-3, with 11 bases matching TRBD2. CDR3 length: 19 amino acids. CDR1 and CDR2 (germline): SGHTA, FQGNSA. Trimming cost V 0 bases and J 1 base; bases outside gene matches: 9.

The V and J genes are TRBV18 and TRBJ1-5, with a possible D match to TRBD1 (5 bases). V lost 6 bases, J lost 9 bases, and 18 bases lay in between. This CDR3 comprises 14 residues. Germline CDR1 KGHSH, CDR2 LQKENI. CDR3 region: CASSGGQGSGPQHF. In DNA form, the CDR3 reads TGTGCCAGCTCGGGCGGACAAGGTTCAGGGCCCCAGCATTTT.

This chain joins TRBV28 and TRBJ1-2; 8 nucleotides align to TRBD1. V lost 8 bases, J lost 2 bases, and 4 bases stayed unmatched. From germline, CDR1 is MDHEN and CDR2 SYDVKM. The CDR3 is 13 residues long. CDR3 protein: CASAGGENYGYTF. The CDR3 DNA is TGTGCCAGCGCAGGGGGCGAGAACTATGGCTACACCTTC.

The table lists this clone with a count of one. The chain couples TRBV5-4 to TRBJ1-2, with TRBD1 as a possible D gene (5 bases). Per germline, CDR1 SGHNT and CDR2 YYREEE (reference sequence). CDR3 size: 15 residues. V lost 4 bases, J lost 0 bases, and 13 bases lay in between. The CDR3 nucleotides are TGTGCCAGCAGCGCCTCCGCGACAGCTAACTATGGCTACACCTTC. This encodes CASSASATANYGYTF.

The gene calls are TRBV2 and TRBJ2-2; D gene uncertain. V lost 4 bases to trimming and J lost 7 bases, with 7 bases between them. CDR1 SNHLY and CDR2 FYNNEI come from the germline V gene. The CDR3 sequence is 12 residues long. For the CDR3, the DNA is TGTGCCAGCAGTGTACGGGTCGGGGAGCTGTTTTTT. It codes for CASSVRVGELFF. Variable domain in full (rest from reference TRBV2 and TRBJ2-2): EPEVTQTPSHQVTQMGQEVILRCVPISNHLYFYWYRQILGQKVEFLVSFYNNEISEKSEIFDDQFSVERPDGSNFTLKIRSTKLEDSAMYFCASSVRVGELFFGEGSRLTVL.

The count of this clone is one. The genes are TRBV2 and TRBJ1-6, with D possibly matching TRBD1 (5 bases). The V and J ends lost 2 bases and 3 bases respectively, with 14 bases between them. The CDR3 has 17 residues. The germline V gene encodes CDR1 SNHLY and CDR2 FYNNEI. The chain's CDR3 is CASSELRSDSYNSPLHF. CDR3 coding DNA: TGTGCCAGCAGTGAACTTAGGAGCGACAGCTATAATTCACCCCTCCACTTT.

J is TRBJ1-4 and V is TRBV11-2, with a possible D match to TRBD1 (6 bases). V was pared by 5 bases and J by 0 bases, with 10 bases between. From germline, CDR1 is SGHAT and CDR2 FQNNGV. This CDR3 region has 15 residues. CDR3 region: CASSRRQATNEKLFF. The CDR3 DNA is TGTGCCAGCAGCAGACGACAGGCAACTAATGAAAAACTGTTTTTT. Filled out from reference TRBV11-2 and TRBJ1-4, the complete variable domain reads EAGVAQSPRYKIIEKRQSVAFWCNPISGHATLYWYQQILGQGPKLLIQFQNNGVVDDSQLPKDRFSAERLKGVDSTLKIQPAKLEDSAVYLCASSRRQATNEKLFFGSGTQLSVL.

V gene TRBV10-3 combines with J gene TRBJ1-5, with 7 bases aligning to TRBD1. V lost 5 bases and J lost 1; bases outside the gene matches: 2. This CDR3 has 14 amino acids. Germline loops: CDR1 ENHRY, CDR2 SYGVKD. The CDR3 nucleotides read TGTGCCATCAGTCCGGGACAGAGCAATCAGCCCCAGCATTTT. This translates into CAISPGQSNQPQHF.

V is TRBV18 and J is TRBJ1-1; the D gene is possibly TRBD1 (5 bases). Germline V gene sequence: CDR1 KGHSH, CDR2 LQKENI. CDR3 size: 13 residues. Trimming took off 4 bases at V and 5 bases at J, with 11 bases between the two ends. The CDR3 DNA follows: TGTGCCAGCTCACTAGGGAGGGGTACTGAAGCTTTCTTT. Translation: CASSLGRGTEAFF.

The rearrangement links TRBV20-1 to TRBJ1-2; 8 positions match TRBD1. Per germline, CDR1 DFQATT and CDR2 SNEGSKA (reference sequence). This CDR3 has 13 amino acids. With 3 bases clipped from V and 7 bases from J, the junction kept 7 bases outside the gene matches. The CDR3 spells CSASPQGASGYTF. The CDR3 DNA follows: TGCAGTGCTAGTCCTCAGGGGGCGTCTGGCTACACCTTC.

The V call is TRBV18, the J call TRBJ1-2, with unresolved D. CDR3 length: 12 amino acids. In germline, CDR1 is KGHSH, CDR2 LQKENI. The V end lost 3 bases, the J end lost 7 bases, and 9 bases lay between the germline ends. This CDR3 reads CASSPGTSGYTF. The CDR3 nucleotides read TGTGCCAGCTCACCGGGCACCAGTGGCTACACCTTC.

This chain joins TRBV28 and TRBJ1-2; D not certain. The CDR3 runs to 11 residues. Trimming pared 9 bases from V and 4 bases from J, leaving 9 bases between. Germline CDR1 reads MDHEN; CDR2 reads SYDVKM. The CDR3 DNA is TGTGCCAGTCATTACATCTATGGCTACACCTTC. Its translation is CASHYIYGYTF.

The chain is built from TRBV27 and TRBJ1-6; 11 bases agree with TRBD1. This CDR3 is 15 amino acids long. Germline CDR1 and CDR2: MNHEY and SMNVEV (reference sequence). With 0 bases clipped from V and 10 bases from J, the junction kept 2 bases outside the gene matches. Here the CDR3 reads CASSLSGTGGSPLHF. The CDR3, as DNA: TGTGCCAGCAGTTTATCTGGGACAGGGGGATCACCCCTCCACTTT.

The J gene is TRBJ2-2, the V gene TRBV19; 7 bases match TRBD1. The V segment lost 7 bases and the J segment 3 bases; nucleotides outside the gene matches: 2. Germline-derived CDR1 and CDR2 are LNHDA and SQIVND (reference sequence). This CDR3 is 13 amino acids long. The CDR3 loop reads CASIDRDTGELFF. CDR3 in DNA: TGTGCCAGTATTGACAGGGACACCGGGGAGCTGTTTTTT. Full variable domain (missing parts from reference TRBV19 and TRBJ2-2): DGGITQSPKYLFRKEGQNVTLSCEQNLNHDAMYWYRQDPGQGLRLIYYSQIVNDFQKGDIAEGYSVSREKKESFPLTVTSAQKNPTAFYLCASIDRDTGELFFGEGSRLTVL.

The chain combines TRBV7-9 with TRBJ2-1; D is ambiguous. Germline CDR1 is SEHNR and CDR2 is FQNEAQ (reference sequence). Trimming removed 0 bases from V and 9 bases from J, with 9 bases in between. This CDR3 is 13 amino acids long. The CDR3 is CASSLALWAEQFF. CDR3 nucleotide sequence: TGTGCCAGCAGCTTAGCTTTGTGGGCTGAGCAGTTCTTC.

This clone was seen just once. This chain uses TRBV2 with TRBJ1-4, with TRBD1 identical over 7 bases. This CDR3 is built from 12 residues. Trimming took 6 bases from V and 8 from J; bases not matched to a gene: 3. Germline V gives CDR1 SNHLY, CDR2 FYNNEI. DNA of the CDR3: TGTGCCAGCAGGGGGGACAGAGAAAAACTGTTTTTT. It encodes CASRGDREKLFF.

CDR3 protein: CASSQVTVGSGANVLTF. The CDR3 coding sequence is TGCGCCAGCAGCCAAGTGACAGTAGGCTCTGGGGCCAACGTCCTGACTTTC. The chain couples TRBV4-1 to TRBJ2-6; D possibly corresponds to TRBD1 (5 bases). CDR3 length: 17 amino acids. Looked up from germline, CDR1 is MGHRA and CDR2 is YSYEKL. V shed 1 base and J shed 0 bases, with 10 bases lying between them.

The CDR3 sequence: CASKGADRVTEAFF. CDR3 coding DNA: TGTGCCAGTAAAGGTGCCGACAGGGTCACTGAAGCTTTCTTT. This rearrangement joins TRBV19 to TRBJ1-1, with 7 bases identical to TRBD1. The CDR3 spans 14 residues. The trim removed 7 bases at V and 4 bases at J, leaving 9 bases unmatched. From germline, CDR1 is LNHDA and CDR2 SQIVND (reference sequence).

This chain joins TRBV3-1 (or the pseudogene TRBV3-2) and TRBJ1-1, with 8 nucleotides matching TRBD1. V lost 4 bases, J lost 5 bases, and 9 bases stayed unmatched. Germline V gives CDR1 LGHDT, CDR2 YNNKEL (reference sequence). The CDR3 has 15 residues. The CDR3 sequence is CASSRIGQGGTEAFF. CDR3 coding DNA: TGTGCCAGCAGCCGAATCGGACAGGGAGGTACTGAAGCTTTCTTT.

The sample holds a few counts of this clone. DNA for the CDR3: TGTGCCAGCAGCTTCGCAGGGGGCACTGAAGCTTTCTTT. It codes for CASSFAGGTEAFF. The chain combines TRBV5-5 with TRBJ1-1; 7 bases align to TRBD1. CDR3 length equals 13 residues. CDR1 and CDR2 from the germline V gene are SGHKS and YYEKEE (reference sequence). Losses at the gene ends were 2 bases for V and 4 bases for J; bases not matched to a gene: 2.

The chain uses TRBV7-2 and TRBJ1-4; maybe TRBD1 (6 bases). This CDR3 has 15 residues. Trimming removed 5 bases at V and 7 bases at J, with 17 bases between. Germline CDR1 SGHTA, CDR2 FQGNSA. CDR3 loop: CASSHKAGVREKLFF. Here the CDR3 DNA reads TGTGCCAGCAGCCACAAAGCAGGGGTACGTGAAAAACTGTTTTTT.

This chain joins TRBV28 and TRBJ1-1, with D possibly matching TRBD1 (5 bases). Trimming stripped 5 bases from V and 0 bases from J, with 10 bases between. The CDR3 is made up of 14 amino acids. Per the germline V gene, CDR1 is MDHEN and CDR2 is SYDVKM. CDR3 coding DNA: TGTGCCAGCAGTCAGGGTTACATGAACACTGAAGCTTTCTTT. Amino acids: CASSQGYMNTEAFF.